This T cell receptor (beta chain) was obtained from a study of somatic mutations in T cells in chronic GVHD (dated by TCRdb to about 2020). Genomic DNA was isolated and then used for the TCRbeta deep sequencing. The immunoSEQ assay, provided as a commercial service, was used for TCRbeta CDR3 sequencing and initial data processing. In the authors' own workflow: IMGT was used to annotate V, D, J genes, while reads were demultiplexed, adapter and primer sequences were stripped out, and similar clones were merged through frequency-ratio clustering. The clones in this table, taken by TCRdb from immuneACCESS, are in-frame only. Not every clone is retained; where verified, under half of the shortfall comes from an unresolved V gene, and the cause of the rest is unknown. V, J and clone size derive from that table, while D and trimming were established from the DNA sequence. Here the sample has about 14,000 clones; approximately 78% occur a single time. The ten largest clones represent less than 40% of the sample.

Of note for this clone: The antigen it binds to is not known. No qualities accompany the bases; no much larger clone lies one base away.

For sorting, cells were stained with anti-CD3, anti-CD4, anti-CD8 and a Vbeta20 antibody from the IOTest Beta Mark kit and sorted on a FACSAria III to a purity above 99%. Peripheral blood was collected in sodium heparin tubes and mononuclear cells were isolated by Ficoll-Paque PLUS density gradient centrifugation. CD4+ Vbeta20+, CD4+ Vbeta20-, and CD8+ T cell fractions were FACS-sorted before TCRbeta deep sequencing. Trimming costs V 1 base and J 8 bases, and their ends lie 11 bases apart. In the germline V gene, CDR1 corresponds to SGHAT and CDR2 to FQNNGV. The CDR3 covers 14 residues, taking in both the cysteine and the phenylalanine. Kept here is only the CDR3 DNA, which spans 42 bases and is read in frame from base 1.

The source material was Vbeta20-negative CD4+ T cells from blood. Sample cell subset or site, as interpreted from the label and publication: CD4+ T cells sorted as TCR Vbeta20 negative by flow cytometry. Here the chain combines TRBV11-2 and TRBJ1-4, and perhaps TRBD1 as D gene, on 6 matching bases. The sequence derives from a male patient between 50 and 60 years old with chronic graft-versus-host disease. Some T cells may be donor cells from the graft after a transplant. The CDR3 protein sequence reads: CASSLGQESEKLFF. The nucleotide sequence is TGTGCCAGCAGCTTAGGACAGGAGAGCGAAAAACTGTTTTTT.